The T cell receptor beta chain under discussion was sequenced for a study of T cells after yellow fever vaccination. At the level of the study: Preparation used SMART-Seq v4 Ultra Low Input for the low-cell-number fractions. Study-level results: Clones from primary vaccination mostly reappeared after the booster (roughly 97% CD4, approximately 88% CD8). Overall, a small share of clonotypes was seen in both CD4 and CD8 compartments.

TCRdb independently ran MiXCR on the 5' RACE reads; one entry per CDR3 protein. The sample carries under 400,000 distinct CDR3 sequences, 11% recorded once. On this clonotype: Its matching antigen is unknown.

This CDR3 has 14 residues. CDR1 is SGHTA, CDR2 FQGTGA, per germline. Trimming shortened V by 4 bases and J by 10 bases, and 14 bases separated the two germline ends. The rearrangement links TRBV7-3 to TRBJ1-6, with D perhaps matching TRBD1 (6 bases). The sample consisted of PBMCs, taken on the day of the first yellow fever vaccination. The sequence was obtained from a man aged 18 to 35 who received the YFV17D yellow fever vaccine. The CDR3 loop reads CASSSQGSGSPLHF. The CDR3 bases are TGTGCCAGCAGCTCACAGGGCTCGGGGTCACCCCTCCACTTT.